Given below is one TCR beta chain in context. The data are from a study of control samples from healthy donors and cancer patients. Clones were read by immunoSEQ multiplex PCR, and TCRdb kept only the in-frame ones, dropping some. The sample consists of 100,000 to 120,000 clones, approximately 84% of them appearing once. This CDR3 has 15 residues. V was pared by 0 bases and J by 1 base, with 11 bases between. Germline V gene lookup returns CDR1 SGHDT and CDR2 YYEEEE. The chain joins TRBV5-6 to TRBJ2-7, with D possibly being TRBD2 (5 bases). The sequence was obtained from a man in his late teens or twenties in good health. Sequencing used blood. CDR3 loop: CASSLAGVGSYEQYF. The DNA for the CDR3 is TGTGCCAGCAGCTTGGCCGGGGTAGGATCCTACGAGCAGTACTTC.